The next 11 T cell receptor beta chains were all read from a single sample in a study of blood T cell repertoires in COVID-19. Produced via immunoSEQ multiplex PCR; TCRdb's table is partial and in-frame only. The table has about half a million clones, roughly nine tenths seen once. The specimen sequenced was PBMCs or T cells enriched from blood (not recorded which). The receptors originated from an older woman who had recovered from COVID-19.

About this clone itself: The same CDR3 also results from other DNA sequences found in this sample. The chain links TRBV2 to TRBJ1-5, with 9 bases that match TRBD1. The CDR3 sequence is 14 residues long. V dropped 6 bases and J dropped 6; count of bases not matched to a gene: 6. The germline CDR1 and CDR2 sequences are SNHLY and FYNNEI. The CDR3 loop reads CASSGGQGGQPQHF. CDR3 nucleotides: TGTGCCAGCAGCGGGGGACAGGGAGGTCAGCCCCAGCATTTT. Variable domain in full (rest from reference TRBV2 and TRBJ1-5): EPEVTQTPSHQVTQMGQEVILRCVPISNHLYFYWYRQILGQKVEFLVSFYNNEISEKSEIFDDQFSVERPDGSNFTLKIRSTKLEDSAMYFCASSGGQGGQPQHFGDGTRLSIL.

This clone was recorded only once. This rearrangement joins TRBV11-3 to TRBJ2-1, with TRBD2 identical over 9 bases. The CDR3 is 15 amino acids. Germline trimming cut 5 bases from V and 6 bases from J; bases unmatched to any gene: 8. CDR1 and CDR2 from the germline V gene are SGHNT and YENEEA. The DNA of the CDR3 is TGTGCCAGCAGCCTTCTGGCGGGGGGGCCCAATGAGCAGTTCTTC. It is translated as CASSLLAGGPNEQFF.

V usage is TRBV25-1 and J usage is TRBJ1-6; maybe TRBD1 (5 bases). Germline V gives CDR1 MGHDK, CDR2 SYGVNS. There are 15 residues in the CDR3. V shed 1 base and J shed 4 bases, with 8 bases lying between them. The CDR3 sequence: CASSELKGYNSPLHF. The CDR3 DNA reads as TGTGCCAGCAGTGAATTAAAGGGGTATAATTCACCCCTCCACTTT.

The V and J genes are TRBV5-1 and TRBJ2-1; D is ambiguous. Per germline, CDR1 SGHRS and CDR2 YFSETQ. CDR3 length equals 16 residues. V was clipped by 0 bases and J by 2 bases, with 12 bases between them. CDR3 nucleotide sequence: TGCGCCAGCAGCTTGGACCCGGCGCGGCCCTACAATGAGCAGTTCTTC. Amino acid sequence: CASSLDPARPYNEQFF.

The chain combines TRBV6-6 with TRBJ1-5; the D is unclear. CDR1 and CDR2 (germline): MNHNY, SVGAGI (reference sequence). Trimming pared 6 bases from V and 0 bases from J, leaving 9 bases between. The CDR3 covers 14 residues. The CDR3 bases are TGTGCCAGCAGAACACCATATAGCAATCAGCCCCAGCATTTT. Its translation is CASRTPYSNQPQHF.

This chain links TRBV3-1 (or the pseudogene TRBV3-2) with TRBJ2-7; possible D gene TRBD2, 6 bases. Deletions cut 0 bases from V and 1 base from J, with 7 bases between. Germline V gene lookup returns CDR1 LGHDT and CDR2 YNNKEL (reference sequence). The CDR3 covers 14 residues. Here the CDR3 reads CASSQEGGSYEQYF. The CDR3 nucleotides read TGTGCCAGCAGCCAAGAGGGGGGATCCTACGAGCAGTACTTC.

The CDR3 DNA reads as TGTGCCAGCAGTAATCTACAGGGACCAAACTATGGCTACACCTTC. Translation: CASSNLQGPNYGYTF. V gene TRBV2 combines with J gene TRBJ1-2; tentatively, D is TRBD1 (6 bases). The germline V gene encodes CDR1 SNHLY and CDR2 FYNNEI. This CDR3 has 15 residues. The V end was cut by 5 bases, the J end by 2 bases, with 15 bases between.

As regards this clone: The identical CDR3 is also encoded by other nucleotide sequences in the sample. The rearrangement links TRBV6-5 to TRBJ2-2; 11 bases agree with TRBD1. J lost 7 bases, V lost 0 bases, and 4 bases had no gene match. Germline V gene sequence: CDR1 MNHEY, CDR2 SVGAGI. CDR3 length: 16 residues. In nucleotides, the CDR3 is TGTGCCAGCAGTTACTCAAGGACAGGGGGCAGCGGGGAGCTGTTTTTT. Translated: CASSYSRTGGSGELFF.

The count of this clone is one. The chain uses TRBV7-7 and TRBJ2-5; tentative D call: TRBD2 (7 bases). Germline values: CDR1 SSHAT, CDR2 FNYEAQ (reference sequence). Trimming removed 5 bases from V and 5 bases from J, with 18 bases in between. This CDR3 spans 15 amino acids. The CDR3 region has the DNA TGTGCCAGCAGCCCCCATCTTGGGAGGGGGGAGACCCAGTACTTC. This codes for CASSPHLGRGETQYF.

The CDR3 spells CASAPSARGGVRSSYEQYF. CDR3 bases: TGTGCTAGTGCCCCGTCGGCCAGAGGGGGCGTTAGGAGCTCCTACGAGCAGTACTTC. This chain links TRBV12-5 with TRBJ2-7, with TRBD1 matching over 7 bases. The length of the CDR3 is 19 residues. Germline lookup yields CDR1 LGHNT and CDR2 FRNRAP. The trim removed 7 bases at V and 0 bases at J, leaving 21 bases unmatched.

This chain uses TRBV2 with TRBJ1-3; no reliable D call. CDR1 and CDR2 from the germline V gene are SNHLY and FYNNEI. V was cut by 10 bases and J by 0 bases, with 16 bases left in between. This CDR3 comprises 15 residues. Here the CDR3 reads CATAASAGSGNTIYF. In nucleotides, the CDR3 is TGTGCCACAGCAGCGTCTGCGGGCTCTGGAAACACCATATATTTT.